The TCR beta chain under discussion was sequenced for a study of shared clonotypes between healthy human individuals (dated by TCRdb to 2020 to 2021). The study in broad terms: A couple of women and three men aged 18 to 49 years were included in the cohort. For each donor, three plates each were used for CD4 naive and CD4 memory, two plates were used for CD8 naive, and one plate was used for CD8 memory. To estimate repertoire size and how much clonotype sharing occurs between individuals, the study deeply sequenced the blood TCR repertoires of five healthy adults. Different laboratories and diverse techniques were used to prepare libraries and sequence TCR repertoires, to increase sequencing depth and limit assay-specific biases. Between about 0.94 and 8.9 billion PBMCs per donor were obtained by leukapheresis.

The donors were healthy, HIV-negative adults who had no recently reported acute infections or vaccinations. Every donor was a Caucasian adult living in Nashville, Tennessee, USA. Magnetic negative selection was used to enrich CD4+ T cells, after which naive cells were positively selected on CD45RA and the negative fraction became the memory subset. Blood was obtained by leukapheresis, after which PBMCs were separated by Ficoll-Histopaque density gradient centrifugation and cryopreserved in liquid nitrogen vapor phase. Purity and quantity of every magnetically sorted T cell population were checked by analytical flow cytometry. Each sorted fraction had its genomic DNA isolated and then quantified by UV absorbance on a Nanodrop 2000c. Using the deep immunoSEQ assay, TCR CDR3 regions were amplified from genomic DNA by multiplex PCR. For each cell subset, the extracted genomic DNA was distributed evenly across all wells of several immunoSEQ 96-well plates, and each plate served as one replicate. For sorted subsets, about 200 ng genomic DNA, equal to tens of thousands of T cell genomes, was loaded into each replicate PCR. Purified libraries were quantified with a Qubit 3.0 fluorometer, sized on a Bioanalyzer 2100, and re-quantified with the KAPA Library Quantification kit. A separate single-read 150-cycle Illumina NextSeq 550 flow cell was used to sequence each immunoSEQ 96-well plate. Turning to the authors' computational methods: Because only junctional sequences without quality scores were contained in the immunoSEQ output, filtering matching that applied to full-length reads could not be performed. To assign V/J genes and CDR3, sequences were annotated against IMGT germline references using PyIR, a Python wrapper for IgBLAST v1.9. Reads with weak V/J assignments (E-value above 1e-6), missing CDR3, stop codons, out-of-frame junctions, or ambiguous translated residues were removed. V3J clonotypes were defined by identical inferred V gene, J gene, and CDR3 amino acid sequence. The percentage overlap between two repertoires was calculated by dividing the number of shared unique clonotypes by the size of the smaller repertoire. RTK rarefaction, the Chao1 estimator, and Recon v2.1 estimates of unobserved clonotypes were used to assess repertoire richness. OLGA was used to compute generation probabilities for all TCRbeta clonotypes that the gDNA method yielded from a few donors. In its TCRdb copy, this immuneACCESS table keeps in-frame sequences only and misses some clones. Where compared with another copy, unresolved V genes explain less than half of these, and the others have no known cause. V, J and clone size were drawn from that table, and D and trimming were deduced from the DNA. The sample contains 2 million to 2.5 million clones, 90% to 95% of them found a single time. The ten largest account for more than 0.1% of the sample.

On this clone: Its cognate antigen has yet to be identified. Within one base of it there is no much larger clone, and no base qualities were kept.

CDR1 and CDR2, looked up from the germline V gene, are SNHLY and FYNNEI. V and J lose 7 bases and 0 bases, and a span of 15 bases separates them. From its cysteine to its phenylalanine, the CDR3 spans 15 amino acids. Of all the DNA, just the CDR3 is kept, 45 bases in frame from base 1. General conclusions and limits of the study: Clonotypes shared by all four sorted-subset donors showed higher generation probabilities than non-shared clonotypes. Approximately 5% of naive CD4, around 3.6% of naive CD8, 2.3% of memory CD4, and less than 0.45% of memory CD8 clonotypes were shared across a few donors. The small number of donors limited the genetic and exposure-history diversity represented. Based on pairwise subsampling, the degree of clonotype sharing among donors was expected to be affected by sequencing depth. Sampling was limited to blood, and TCR repertoires in tissue likely differ from TCR repertoires in blood. Even with the large sequencing depth, rarefaction of the sorted-subset datasets indicated that sequencing was incomplete. Estimated clonotype richness was generally larger for naive than for memory subsets.

The receptor chain draws on TRBV2 and TRBJ1-1; tentative D gene TRBD1, with 6 bases matching. Source material: naive CD4+ T cells sorted from blood. This specimen's cell subset or site label, interpreted: CD45RA+ positively selected. The receptor comes from a man aged 18 to 35 in good health. The DNA sequence reads TGTGCCAGCACTGGACAGTCTAATTTGAACACTGAAGCTTTCTTT. Its amino acids are CASTGQSNLNTEAFF.